The rows below give T cell receptor beta chains drawn from one sample of a study of T cell repertoires in cytomegalovirus infection. TCRdb reprocessed the reads with MiXCR, giving one entry per CDR3 protein. The sample carries just over 300,000 distinct CDR3 sequences, roughly 17% recorded once. The specimen sequenced was PBMCs. These receptors all come from a human donor in good health (CMV status not recorded). Some clones in this sample may be carry-over from other donors' samples. Each CDR3 is given with its conserved first and last residue. D genes are given only for firm matches. Size is stated for part of the rows, as once, few or many counts, or as a class when the clone is expanded.

d_gene,j_gene,abundance,v_gene,CDR3nt,CDR3aa
-,TRBJ1-1,many,TRBV12-3/TRBV12-4,TGTGCCAGCAGGCTGGGTTTCGCTGAAGCTTTCTTT,CASRLGFAEAFF
-,TRBJ1-2,-,TRBV6-1,TGTGCCAGCAGTGAAGCATGGGGGCAGGGGTTCTATGGCTACACCTTC,CASSEAWGQGFYGYTF
TRBD2,TRBJ2-1,-,TRBV4-3,TGCGCCAGCAGCCAAGAGTCCAGCGGGGGGGTTAATGAGCAGTTCTTC,CASSQESSGGVNEQFF
-,TRBJ2-3,few,TRBV29-1,TGCAGGGGAGTGGGGGGCCCAGATACGCAGTATTTT,CRGVGGPDTQYF
-,TRBJ2-5,few,TRBV11-2,TGTGCCAGCAGCTTTGGGGACTCCCTGTACCAAGAGACCCAGTACTTC,CASSFGDSLYQETQYF
TRBD1,TRBJ2-7,-,TRBV6-1,TGTGCCAGCAGGGGTCGGGACAGCTCCTACGAGCAGTACTTC,CASRGRDSSYEQYF
-,TRBJ2-4,many,TRBV12-3/TRBV12-4,TGTGCCAGCAGCCCCCTGGGTAGCGAAAACATTCAGTACTTC,CASSPLGSENIQYF
-,TRBJ1-2,many,TRBV19,TGTGCCAGTAGTAGAGGTCTTGTGACGGGAGCCTCTAACTATGGCTACACCTTC,CASSRGLVTGASNYGYTF
TRBD2,TRBJ2-5,-,TRBV7-4,TGTGCCAGCAGCCCCTTCAGCGGGGGTGGTATAAGGATAGAGACCCAGTACTTC,CASSPFSGGGIRIETQYF
TRBD1,TRBJ1-1,many,TRBV7-2,TGTGCCAGCAGAGGGACAGCCCTGAACACTGAAGCTTTCTTT,CASRGTALNTEAFF
-,TRBJ1-2,many,TRBV12-3/TRBV12-4,TGTGCCAGCAGTTTGCAGGGGCCTCGCTATGGCTACACCTTC,CASSLQGPRYGYTF
-,TRBJ1-1,many,TRBV7-6,TGTGCCAGCAGCTTGAGACGGACGAACACTGAAGCTTTCTTT,CASSLRRTNTEAFF
-,TRBJ2-4,few,TRBV19,TGTGCCAGTAGTAACCCGAGGACAGCCTCCCAGGACATTCAGTACTTC,CASSNPRTASQDIQYF
TRBD2,TRBJ2-3,-,TRBV6-5,TGTGCCACCGGGACTAGCTCAACAGATACGCAGTATTTT,CATGTSSTDTQYF
-,TRBJ2-2,-,TRBV11-2,TGTGCCAGCAGCCTCAACGGTCCTGAGCTGTTTTTT,CASSLNGPELFF
-,TRBJ2-5,few,TRBV7-9,TGTGCCAGCAGCTTAGTAGCCAGCCGGTACCAAGAGACCCAGTACTTC,CASSLVASRYQETQYF
TRBD2,TRBJ2-1,many,TRBV7-2,TGTGCCAGCAGCTTAGAATTCGGGAGGAGCTCCTACAATGAGCAGTTCTTC,CASSLEFGRSSYNEQFF
-,TRBJ2-7,many,TRBV7-2,TGTGCCAGCAGCTTAGGACTGACTGTGAGATACGAGCAGTACTTC,CASSLGLTVRYEQYF
-,TRBJ2-7,-,TRBV5-1,TGCGCCAGCAGCTTTGGAGTGGGGAACGAGCAGTACTTC,CASSFGVGNEQYF
-,TRBJ2-5,-,TRBV20-1,TGCAGTGTAATTGGACTACCACAAGAGACCCAGTACTTC,CSVIGLPQETQYF
TRBD2,TRBJ2-5,few,TRBV20-1,TGCAGTGCGCGCCCCCCAGCGGGGGGGGAGACCCAGTACTTC,CSARPPAGGETQYF
TRBD2,TRBJ2-1,once,TRBV28,TGTGCCAGCACGGCGGGGGGGCGTAGTGAGCAGTTCTTC,CASTAGGRSEQFF
TRBD1,TRBJ1-5,many,TRBV7-2,TGTGCCAGCAGCGGAGACAGGGATCAGCCCCAGCATTTT,CASSGDRDQPQHF
-,TRBJ1-5,-,TRBV20-1,TGCAGTGCCAGGGACCCAGGGAGGGATCAGCCCCAGCATTTT,CSARDPGRDQPQHF
-,TRBJ1-1,-,TRBV19,TGTGCCAGTACCGCGGGGGGAGGGACAATTAACACTGAAGCTTTCTTT,CASTAGGGTINTEAFF
TRBD2,TRBJ2-3,few,TRBV5-1,TGCGCCAGCAGCTCCAGGACTAGCGGGGTGGGAGATACGCAGTATTTT,CASSSRTSGVGDTQYF
-,TRBJ2-3,-,TRBV28,TGTGCCAGCAGTTTATCTAGAAGCGTGCAGTATTTT,CASSLSRSVQYF
-,TRBJ2-7,-,TRBV15,TGTGCCACCAGCAGAAGGGGGAGCTCCTACGAGCAGTACTTC,CATSRRGSSYEQYF
-,TRBJ2-7,-,TRBV28,TGTGCCAGCAGTGCCACAGGGTCCCCATCCTACGAGCAGTACTTC,CASSATGSPSYEQYF
TRBD2,TRBJ2-3,-,TRBV20-1,TGCAGTGCTGAAGCGGGGAGCACAGATACGCAGTATTTT,CSAEAGSTDTQYF
TRBD1,TRBJ2-7,-,TRBV11-1,TGTGCCAGCAGCTTAGACGGACAGGGGACCTACGAGCAGTACTTC,CASSLDGQGTYEQYF
-,TRBJ2-1,many,TRBV6-1,TGTGCCAGCAGCTTAGCTCCCGTCTCCTACAATGAGCAGTTCTTC,CASSLAPVSYNEQFF